The clone carrying this T cell receptor (beta chain) was recorded a few times. These data belong to a study of cytomegalovirus exposure and HLA in healthy donors. PCR involved 60 Vbeta and 13 Jbeta primers. Repertoires were generated with immunoSEQ multiplex PCR, while TCRdb's copy carries only in-frame clones and drops some. The table has around 110,000 clones, 9.5% seen once. Trimming took 2 bases from V and 1 from J; bases not matched to a gene: 2. Germline values: CDR1 SGHRS, CDR2 YFSETQ. The CDR3 has 14 amino acids. Material: PBMCs. The gene calls are TRBV5-1 and TRBJ2-7; 8 nucleotides line up with TRBD1. The sequence came from a man aged 25-45 years in good health and CMV-seronegative. The chain's CDR3 is CASSFGQGSYEQYF. The CDR3 DNA is TGCGCCAGCAGCTTTGGACAGGGATCCTACGAGCAGTACTTC. Full variable domain (remainder filled in from reference TRBV5-1 and TRBJ2-7): KAGVTQTPRYLIKTRGQQVTLSCSPISGHRSVSWYQQTPGQGLQFLFEYFSETQRNKGNFPGRFSGRQFSNSRSEMNVSTLELGDSALYLCASSFGQGSYEQYFGPGTRLTVT.